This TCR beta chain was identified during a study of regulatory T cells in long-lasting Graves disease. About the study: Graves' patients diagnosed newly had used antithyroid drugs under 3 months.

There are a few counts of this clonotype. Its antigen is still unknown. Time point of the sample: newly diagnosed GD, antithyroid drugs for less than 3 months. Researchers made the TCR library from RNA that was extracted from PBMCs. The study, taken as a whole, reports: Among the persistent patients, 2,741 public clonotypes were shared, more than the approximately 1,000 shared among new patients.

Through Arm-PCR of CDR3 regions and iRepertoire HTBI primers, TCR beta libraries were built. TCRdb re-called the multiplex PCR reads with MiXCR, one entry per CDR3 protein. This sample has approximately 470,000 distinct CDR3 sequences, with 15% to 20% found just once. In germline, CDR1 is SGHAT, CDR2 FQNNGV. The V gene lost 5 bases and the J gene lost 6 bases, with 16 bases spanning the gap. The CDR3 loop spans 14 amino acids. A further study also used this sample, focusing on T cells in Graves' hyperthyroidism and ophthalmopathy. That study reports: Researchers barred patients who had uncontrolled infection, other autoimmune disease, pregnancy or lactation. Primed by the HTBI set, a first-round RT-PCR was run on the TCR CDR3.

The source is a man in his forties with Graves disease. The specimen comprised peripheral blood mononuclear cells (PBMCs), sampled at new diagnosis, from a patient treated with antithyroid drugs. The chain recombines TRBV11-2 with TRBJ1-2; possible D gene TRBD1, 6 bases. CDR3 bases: TGTGCCAGCAGCCGCCCTTGGGCAGGGGATGGCTACACCTTC. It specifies CASSRPWAGDGYTF.